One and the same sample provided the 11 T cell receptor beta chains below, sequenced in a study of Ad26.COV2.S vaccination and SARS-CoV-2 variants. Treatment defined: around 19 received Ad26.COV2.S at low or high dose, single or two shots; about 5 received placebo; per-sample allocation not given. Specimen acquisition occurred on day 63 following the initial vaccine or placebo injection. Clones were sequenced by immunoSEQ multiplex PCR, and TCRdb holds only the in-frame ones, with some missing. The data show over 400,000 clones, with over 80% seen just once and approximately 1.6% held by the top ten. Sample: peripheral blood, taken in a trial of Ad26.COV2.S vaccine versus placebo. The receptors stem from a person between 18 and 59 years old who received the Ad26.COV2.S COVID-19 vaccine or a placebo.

For the CDR3, the DNA is TGTGCCAGCAGCTTAAGGACCAGGGATAACACCGGGGAGCTGTTTTTT. Residues: CASSLRTRDNTGELFF. This chain links TRBV7-9 with TRBJ2-2; maybe TRBD1 (5 bases). Germline V CDR1 and CDR2: SEHNR, FQNEAQ (reference sequence). The V end was cut by 2 bases, the J end by 2 bases, with 12 bases between. CDR3 length: 16 amino acids.

As DNA, the CDR3 is TGCGCCAGCAGCCAAATAGGACTAGCGGATAGCACAGATACGCAGTATTTT. Amino acids: CASSQIGLADSTDTQYF. V is TRBV4-1 and J is TRBJ2-3; 10 bases match TRBD2. J lost 0 bases, V lost 2 bases, and 5 bases had no gene match. Germline values: CDR1 MGHRA, CDR2 YSYEKL. This CDR3 spans 17 amino acids.

DNA of the CDR3: TGTGCCAGCAGCTTGCTCGAGCCCGCCTATAATTCACCCCTCCACTTT. Encoded protein: CASSLLEPAYNSPLHF. The chain links TRBV5-6 to TRBJ1-6; D is ambiguous. Germline V gives CDR1 SGHDT, CDR2 YYEEEE. Trimming took off 1 base at V and 2 bases at J, with 10 bases between the two ends. The CDR3 loop spans 16 amino acids.

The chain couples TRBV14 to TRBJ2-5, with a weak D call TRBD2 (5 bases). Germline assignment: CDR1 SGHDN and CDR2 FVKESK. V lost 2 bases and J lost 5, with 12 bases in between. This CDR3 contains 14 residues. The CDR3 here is CASSQLRGSETQYF. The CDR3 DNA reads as TGTGCCAGCAGCCAACTCCGAGGGAGCGAGACCCAGTACTTC.

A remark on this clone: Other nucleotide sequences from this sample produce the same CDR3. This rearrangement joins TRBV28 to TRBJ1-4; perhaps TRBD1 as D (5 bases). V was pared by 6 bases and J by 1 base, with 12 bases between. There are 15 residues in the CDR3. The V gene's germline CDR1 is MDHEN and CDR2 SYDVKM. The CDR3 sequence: CASRPPGGTNEKLFF. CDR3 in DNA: TGTGCCAGCAGACCCCCCGGGGGAACTAATGAAAAACTGTTTTTT.

The CDR3, as DNA: TGTGCCAGCAGCCCGAGGGTTAGCGGGGTTTACAATGAGCAGTTCTTC. Translating it yields CASSPRVSGVYNEQFF. This sequence joins TRBV7-2 and TRBJ2-1, with TRBD2 matching 8 bases. CDR3 length equals 16 residues. Germline V gene data show CDR1 as SGHTA and CDR2 as FQGNSA. The V segment lost 5 bases and the J segment 4 bases; nucleotides outside the gene matches: 10.

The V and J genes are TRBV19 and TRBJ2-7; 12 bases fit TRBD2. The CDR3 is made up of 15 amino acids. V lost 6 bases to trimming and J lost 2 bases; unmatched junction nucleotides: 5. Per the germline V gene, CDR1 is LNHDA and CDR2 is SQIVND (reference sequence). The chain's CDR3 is CASSRTSGIAYEQYF. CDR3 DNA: TGTGCCAGTAGCAGGACTAGCGGGATAGCCTACGAGCAGTACTTC.

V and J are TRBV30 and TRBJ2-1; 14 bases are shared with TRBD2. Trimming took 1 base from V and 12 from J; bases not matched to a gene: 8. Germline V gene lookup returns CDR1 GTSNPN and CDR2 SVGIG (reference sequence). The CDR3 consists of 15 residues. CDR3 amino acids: CAWSGGLAGARVQFF. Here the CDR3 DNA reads TGTGCCTGGAGTGGGGGACTAGCGGGGGCTCGGGTGCAGTTCTTC.

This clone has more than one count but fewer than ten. The CDR3 spells CASSPEGRVNSPLHF. As DNA, the CDR3 is TGTGCCAGCTCCCCGGAGGGGAGGGTTAATTCACCCCTCCACTTT. This chain uses TRBV18 with TRBJ1-6; tentatively, D is TRBD1 (5 bases). The V end lost 6 bases, the J end lost 6 bases, and 15 bases lay between the germline ends. CDR3 length: 15 residues. Germline V gives CDR1 KGHSH, CDR2 LQKENI.

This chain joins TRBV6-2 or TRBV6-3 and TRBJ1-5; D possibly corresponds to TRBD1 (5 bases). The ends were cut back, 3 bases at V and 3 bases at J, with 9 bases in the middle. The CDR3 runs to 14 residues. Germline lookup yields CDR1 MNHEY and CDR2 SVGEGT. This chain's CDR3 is CASSYDSYNQPQHF. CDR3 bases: TGTGCCAGCAGTTATGACAGCTACAATCAGCCCCAGCATTTT.

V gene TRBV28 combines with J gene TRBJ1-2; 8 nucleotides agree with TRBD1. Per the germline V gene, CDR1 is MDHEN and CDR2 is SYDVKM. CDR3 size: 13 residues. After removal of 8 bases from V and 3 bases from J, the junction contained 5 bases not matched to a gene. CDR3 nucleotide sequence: TGTGCCAGCCGGACAGGGAAGGACTATGGCTACACCTTC. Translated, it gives CASRTGKDYGYTF.